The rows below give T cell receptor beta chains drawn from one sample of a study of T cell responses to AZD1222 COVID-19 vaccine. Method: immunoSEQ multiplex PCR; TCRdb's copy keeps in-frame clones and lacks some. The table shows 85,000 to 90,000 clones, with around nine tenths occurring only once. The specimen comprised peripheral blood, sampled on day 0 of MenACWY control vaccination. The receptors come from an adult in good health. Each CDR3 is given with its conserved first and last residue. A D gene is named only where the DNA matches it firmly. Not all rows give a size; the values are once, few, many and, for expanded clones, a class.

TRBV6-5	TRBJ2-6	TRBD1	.	TGTGCCAGCAGAAACAGGGGACCTGGGGCCAACGTCCTGACTTTC	CASRNRGPGANVLTF
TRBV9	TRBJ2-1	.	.	TGTGCCAGCAGCGTACAGCACTACAATGAGCAGTTCTTC	CASSVQHYNEQFF
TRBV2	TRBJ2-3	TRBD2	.	TGTGCCAGCAGTGAACCTCGCGGGGGGGCCGGGGATACGCAGTATTTT	CASSEPRGGAGDTQYF
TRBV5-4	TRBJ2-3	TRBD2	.	TGTGCCAGCAGCCGGACTAGCGGACGCACAGATACGCAGTATTTT	CASSRTSGRTDTQYF
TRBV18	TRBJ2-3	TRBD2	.	TGTGCCAGCTCACCACGGACTAGCCATACAGATACGCAGTATTTT	CASSPRTSHTDTQYF
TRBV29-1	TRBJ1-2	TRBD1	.	TGCAGCGTTGGGACAGGGGGTAATGGCTACACCTTC	CSVGTGGNGYTF
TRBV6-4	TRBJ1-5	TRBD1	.	TGTGCCAGCAGCGCCGGACAGGGGGACAATCAGCCCCAGCATTTT	CASSAGQGDNQPQHF
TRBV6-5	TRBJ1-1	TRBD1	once	TGTGCCAGCAGTTACGGGACAGGGGTGAACACTGAAGCTTTCTTT	CASSYGTGVNTEAFF
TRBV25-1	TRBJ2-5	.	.	TGTGCCAGCAGTCCTCGTGGGGGTGGGGAGACCCAGTACTTC	CASSPRGGGETQYF
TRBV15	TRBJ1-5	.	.	TGTGCCACCAGCAGAGTCCCACCCGATAGCAATCAGCCCCAGCATTTT	CATSRVPPDSNQPQHF
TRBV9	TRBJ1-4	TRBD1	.	TGTGCCAGCAGCCTAGGGGACAGCCGGATAGGAGAAAAACTGTTTTTT	CASSLGDSRIGEKLFF
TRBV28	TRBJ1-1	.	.	TGTGCGACCCTGAACACTGAAGCTTTCTTT	CATLNTEAFF
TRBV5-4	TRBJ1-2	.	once	TGTGCCAGCAGCCTGGTAGGGGGTGGCTACACCTTC	CASSLVGGGYTF
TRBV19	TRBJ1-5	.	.	TGTGCCAGTAGTATAGACGGGGGGTATCTCCAGCCCCAGCATTTT	CASSIDGGYLQPQHF
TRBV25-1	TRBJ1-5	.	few	TGTGCCAGCGAGGAGGGGGTGGGAAATCAGCCCCAGCATTTT	CASEEGVGNQPQHF
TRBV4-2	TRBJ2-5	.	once	TGTGCCAGCAGCCAAGAGGGAGGGGGGTTCAGGGAGACCCAGTACTTC	CASSQEGGGFRETQYF
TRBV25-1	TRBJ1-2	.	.	TGTGCCAGCAATCCCGGGACGGAGTATGGCTACACCTTC	CASNPGTEYGYTF
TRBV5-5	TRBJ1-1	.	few	TGTGCCAGCAGCTTGAGTAGCTCGAACACTGAAGCTTTCTTT	CASSLSSSNTEAFF
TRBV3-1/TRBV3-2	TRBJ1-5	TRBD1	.	TGTGCCAGCAGCCGCGGGACAGGGACCGGGAATAGCAATCAGCCCCAGCATTTT	CASSRGTGTGNSNQPQHF
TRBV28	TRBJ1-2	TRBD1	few	TGTGCCAGCCGAAGCCCGGGACAGCCGTATGGCTACACCTTC	CASRSPGQPYGYTF
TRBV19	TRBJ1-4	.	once	TGTGCCAGTAGTATATATGGGGGGCGCGTTTTAAGGGAAAAACTGTTTTTT	CASSIYGGRVLREKLFF
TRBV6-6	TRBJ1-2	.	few	TGTGCCAGCAGTTATCTTCTGGGGGAGAACAGCTATGGCTACACCTTC	CASSYLLGENSYGYTF
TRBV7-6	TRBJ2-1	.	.	TGTGCCAGCAGCCATAGCTCCTACAATGAGCAGTTCTTC	CASSHSSYNEQFF
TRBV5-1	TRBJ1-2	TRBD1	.	TGCGCCAGCAGCTTGGCCGGTTCAGGGGGCGGTGGCTACACCTTC	CASSLAGSGGGGYTF
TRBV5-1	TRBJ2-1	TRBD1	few	TGCGCCAGCAGCTTGGTCTCGGGACAGCACTACAATGAGCAGTTCTTC	CASSLVSGQHYNEQFF
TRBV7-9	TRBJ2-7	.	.	TGTGCCAGCAGCTTAAGTGGCCAGCCGAGCTCCTACGAGCAGTACTTC	CASSLSGQPSSYEQYF
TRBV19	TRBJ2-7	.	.	TGTGCCACCACCCTGGGGTCGAGTCCCTCCTACGAGCAGTACTTC	CATTLGSSPSYEQYF
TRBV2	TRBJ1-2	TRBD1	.	TGTGCCAGCAGTTTACAGGGGACCCTGTATGGCTACACCTTC	CASSLQGTLYGYTF
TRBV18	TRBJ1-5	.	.	TGTGCCAGCTCATCGGACGGAAATAGCAATCAGCCCCAGCATTTT	CASSSDGNSNQPQHF
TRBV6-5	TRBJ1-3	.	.	TGTGCCACAAAGACAGGAAACTCTGGAAACACCATATATTTT	CATKTGNSGNTIYF
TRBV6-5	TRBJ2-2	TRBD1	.	TGTGCCAGCAGTCAGGGGACAGCGAACACCGGGGAGCTGTTTTTT	CASSQGTANTGELFF
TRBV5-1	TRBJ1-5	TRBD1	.	TGCGCCAGCAGCTTACAGGGGGGCAATCAGCCCCAGCATTTT	CASSLQGGNQPQHF
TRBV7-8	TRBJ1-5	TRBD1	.	TGTGCCAGTGCACCCGGGACAGGGAGAAATCAGCCCCAGCATTTT	CASAPGTGRNQPQHF
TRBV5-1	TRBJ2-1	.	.	TGCGCCAGCAGCTTGGTCCCCCCGGGCGGTAGCGGCTACAATGAGCAGTTCTTC	CASSLVPPGGSGYNEQFF
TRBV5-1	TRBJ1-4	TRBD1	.	TGCGCCAGCAGCACACAGGGGAGAAGTGAAAAACTGTTTTTT	CASSTQGRSEKLFF
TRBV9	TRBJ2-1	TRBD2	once	TGTGCCAGCAGCTACACTAGCGGGGCCTACAATGAGCAGTTCTTC	CASSYTSGAYNEQFF
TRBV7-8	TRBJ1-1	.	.	TGTGCCAGCAGCTACAACCTACAGGGAGGGACTGAAGCTTTCTTT	CASSYNLQGGTEAFF
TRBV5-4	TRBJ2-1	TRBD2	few	TGTGCCAGCAGCTTAACGGGGGGGCGGGTCAATGAGCAGTTCTTC	CASSLTGGRVNEQFF
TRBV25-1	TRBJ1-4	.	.	TGTGCCAGCAGGGTGGGGGAAGCAGCTAATGAAAAACTGTTTTTT	CASRVGEAANEKLFF
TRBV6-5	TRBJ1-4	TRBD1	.	TGTGCCAGCAGCCGGGACAGGGATAATGAAAAACTGTTTTTT	CASSRDRDNEKLFF
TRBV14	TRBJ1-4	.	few	TGTGCCAGCAGCCGGAGGTCCCAAAATGAAAAACTGTTTTTT	CASSRRSQNEKLFF
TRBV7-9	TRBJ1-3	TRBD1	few	TGTGCCAGCAGCATAACCGACAGGGGCTCTGGAAACACCATATATTTT	CASSITDRGSGNTIYF